The next 21 T cell receptor beta chains were all read from a single sample in a study of regulatory T cells in long-lasting Graves disease. As to time point: newly diagnosed GD, antithyroid drugs for less than 3 months. PBMC RNA served as the TCR library source. CDR3-region Arm-PCR and iRepertoire HTBI primers produced the TCR beta libraries. TCRdb recomputed calls from the multiplex PCR reads with MiXCR, one row per CDR3 protein. The sample comprises roughly 220,000 distinct CDR3 sequences, around 18% of which are singletons, and approximately 24% rests with the top ten. Sequencing was performed on peripheral blood mononuclear cells (PBMCs), taken at new diagnosis, from a patient treated with antithyroid drugs. Every receptor here comes from a female donor with Graves disease.

This clonotype was counted ten times or more. The rearrangement links TRBV7-9 to TRBJ2-7, with TRBD1 matching over 8 bases. The V gene's germline CDR1 is SEHNR and CDR2 FQNEAQ (reference sequence). CDR3 length: 13 amino acids. Trimming cost V 5 bases and J 5 bases; bases outside gene matches: 5. Here the CDR3 reads CASSLQGADEQYF. CDR3 bases: TGTGCCAGCAGCCTCCAGGGGGCGGACGAGCAGTACTTC.

Turning to this clonotype: This probably arose from a read error, given a far larger clone one base away. The rearrangement uses TRBV27 and TRBJ2-5; TRBD2 agrees at 8 bases. Judging by the DNA end, TRBJ2-1 fits better; the J call may be wrong. Germline V lookup: CDR1 MNHEY, CDR2 SMNVEV (reference sequence). This CDR3 is built from 15 residues. CDR3 sequence (DNA): TGTGCCAGTACCCCGGGACTAGGGAGCGTGAATGAGCAGTTCTTC. Its translation is CASTPGLGSVNEQFF.

This clonotype was recorded a few times. This CDR3 reads CASSIGAVRSYNEQFF. CDR3 nucleotides: TGTGCCAGTAGTATAGGGGCGGTCCGTTCCTACAATGAGCAGTTCTTC. The chain links TRBV19 to TRBJ2-1; D not resolved. The CDR3 loop spans 16 amino acids. CDR1 is LNHDA and CDR2 is SQIVND in the germline V gene (reference sequence). Trimming shortened V by 1 base and J by 1 base, and 11 bases separated the two germline ends.

Regarding this clonotype: This sequence may be a read error, since a much larger clone differs from it by one base. The V call is TRBV6-1, the J call TRBJ2-7; the D is unclear. Germline V gives CDR1 MNHNS, CDR2 SASEGT. V lost 4 bases and J 5 bases, leaving 15 bases between the germline ends. This CDR3 comprises 14 residues. The DNA for the CDR3 is TGTGCCAGCAGTGGGAACTCCGAAAGGCACGAGCAGTACTTC. Its protein product is CASSGNSERHEQYF.

At least ten counts were recorded for this clonotype. The rearrangement joins TRBV10-3 to TRBJ2-1, with 11 nucleotides matching TRBD2. CDR1 is ENHRY, CDR2 SYGVKD, per germline. CDR3 length: 14 residues. J gave up 6 bases and V 10 bases, and 8 bases lay outside the gene matches. The chain's CDR3 is CATHGLAGGNEQFF. DNA of the CDR3: TGTGCCACCCACGGACTAGCGGGTGGCAATGAGCAGTTCTTC.

At least ten counts were recorded for this clonotype. This chain uses TRBV30 with TRBJ2-2; maybe TRBD2 (5 bases). This CDR3 spans 14 amino acids. Germline-derived CDR1 and CDR2 are GTSNPN and SVGIG (reference sequence). Trimming pared 1 base from V and 5 bases from J, leaving 11 bases between. CDR3 sequence: CAWSGSAITGELFF. In nucleotides, the CDR3 is TGTGCCTGGAGTGGTAGCGCTATTACCGGGGAGCTGTTTTTT.

This clonotype was recorded at least ten times. The rearrangement joins TRBV6-2 or TRBV6-3 to TRBJ2-3; the match to TRBD2 covers 15 bases. The length of the CDR3 is 19 residues. V trimming: 6 bases; J trimming: 2 bases; junction bases outside the gene matches: 12. The V gene's germline CDR1 is MNHEY and CDR2 SVGEGT. The CDR3 DNA reads as TGTGCCAGCAGATCACCCTGGGGACTAGCGGGAGGCCCCACAGATACGCAGTATTTT. Translation gives CASRSPWGLAGGPTDTQYF.

The chain couples TRBV19 to TRBJ1-5, with 8 nucleotides matching TRBD1. CDR3 length equals 15 residues. Germline loops: CDR1 LNHDA, CDR2 SQIVND (reference sequence). Losses at the gene ends were 0 bases for V and 5 bases for J; bases not matched to a gene: 3. The DNA of the CDR3 is TGTGCCAGTAGTATAGAGGGACAGGTCGATCAGCCCCAGCATTTT. It translates to CASSIEGQVDQPQHF.

This clonotype was detected ten times or more. This chain links TRBV9 with TRBJ1-3; 10 bases are shared with TRBD1. V trimming: 3 bases; J trimming: 2 bases; junction bases outside the gene matches: 5. The CDR3 has 16 residues. CDR1 and CDR2 from the germline V gene are SGDLS and YYNGEE. CDR3 in amino acids: CASSEGQGLAGNTIYF. The CDR3 region has the DNA TGTGCCAGCAGCGAGGGACAGGGGTTGGCTGGAAACACCATATATTTT.

The gene calls are TRBV12-3 or TRBV12-4 and TRBJ1-2, with D possibly TRBD1 on 6 matching bases. This CDR3 region has 14 residues. V was cut by 5 bases and J by 4 bases, with 14 bases left in between. The CDR3 bases are TGTGCCAGCAGTCGAGATACAGGGTCCTATGGCTACACCTTC. Its protein product is CASSRDTGSYGYTF.

This clonotype has ten or more counts. V usage is TRBV30 and J usage is TRBJ1-4; D call uncertain. V was shortened by 1 base and J by 8 bases, with 14 bases between the two germline ends. The CDR3 totals 14 residues. Germline V gene lookup returns CDR1 GTSNPN and CDR2 SVGIG (reference sequence). In DNA form, the CDR3 reads TGTGCCTGGAGTGACGGACTTATGGGGGAAAAACTGTTTTTT. Translated, it gives CAWSDGLMGEKLFF.

The table lists this clonotype with many counts. The rearrangement links TRBV10-3 to TRBJ2-1; a possible D gene is TRBD1 (6 bases). V was cut by 3 bases and J by 10 bases, with 10 bases left in between. Germline V gene lookup returns CDR1 ENHRY and CDR2 SYGVKD. This CDR3 has 12 amino acids. CDR3 nucleotide sequence: TGTGCCATCAGTGAACCCAGGGGAGAGCAGTTCTTC. Protein product: CAISEPRGEQFF.

The gene calls are TRBV18 and TRBJ2-3; TRBD1 agrees at 8 bases. The trim removed 7 bases at V and 6 bases at J, leaving 9 bases unmatched. Germline V gene data show CDR1 as KGHSH and CDR2 as LQKENI. The length of the CDR3 is 14 residues. The CDR3 loop is CASFPDRDADTQYF. The CDR3 DNA sequence: TGTGCCAGCTTCCCGGACAGGGACGCGGATACGCAGTATTTT. The full variable domain, its missing parts supplied by reference TRBV18 and TRBJ2-3, is NAGVMQNPRHLVRRRGQEARLRCSPMKGHSHVYWYRQLPEEGLKFMVYLQKENIIDESGMPKERFSAEFPKEGPSILRIQQVVRGDSAAYFCASFPDRDADTQYFGPGTRLTVL.

On this clonotype: This is likely an artifact of a read error, given a far larger clone one base away. The chain combines TRBV5-1 with TRBJ2-7; no clear D. The J call could be wrong; TRBJ2-5 is a better fit for the DNA end. The germline gives CDR1 SGHRS, CDR2 YFSETQ. The CDR3 loop spans 15 amino acids. CDR3 nucleotide sequence: TGCGCCAGCAGCTTGGCCGGCTACGTATCGGGGACCCAGTACTTC. Its protein product is CASSLAGYVSGTQYF.

The chain employs TRBV18 and TRBJ1-1; D is uncertain. CDR1 KGHSH and CDR2 LQKENI come from the germline V gene. This CDR3 is built from 14 residues. Trimming cost V 2 bases and J 0 bases, with 7 bases left between them. The CDR3 region is CASSPIRLNTEAFF. CDR3 DNA sequence: TGTGCCAGCTCACCAATCAGGCTGAACACTGAAGCTTTCTTT.

This clonotype occurred many times. The rearrangement joins TRBV6-1 to TRBJ1-2; D call uncertain. V shed 6 bases and J shed 5 bases, with 13 bases lying between them. Germline values: CDR1 MNHNS, CDR2 SASEGT. The CDR3 length is 13 residues. This CDR3 reads CASSSGAPYGYTF. The CDR3 coding sequence is TGTGCCAGCAGCTCGGGTGCACCATATGGCTACACCTTC.

The chain combines TRBV4-3 with TRBJ2-7; the match to TRBD1 covers 10 bases. The CDR3 contains 16 residues. CDR1 is LGHNA, CDR2 YSLEER, per germline. J lost 4 bases, V lost 0 bases, and 6 bases had no gene match. The CDR3 bases are TGCGCCAGCAGCCAAGACGAAGACAGGGGGCGTTACGAGCAGTACTTC. This sequence encodes CASSQDEDRGRYEQYF.

In its sample, this clonotype was seen a few times. The chain has TRBV28 and TRBJ2-2; D unresolved. This CDR3 comprises 13 residues. Between the trimmed V and J ends, which lost 6 bases and 4 bases, there was a span of 9 bases. Per germline, CDR1 MDHEN and CDR2 SYDVKM. CDR3 sequence (DNA): TGTGCCAGCAGGTTGACCCTCACCGGGGAGCTGTTTTTT. This translates into CASRLTLTGELFF.

The sample holds many counts of this clonotype. The chain joins TRBV6-2 or TRBV6-3 to TRBJ2-5; 8 nucleotides line up with TRBD2. Germline values: CDR1 MNHEY, CDR2 SVGEGT. The CDR3 consists of 19 residues. The ends lost 2 bases at V and 5 bases at J; junction bases unmatched: 19. CDR3 amino acids: CASSYSRPGLGTMWETQYF. CDR3 nucleotide sequence: TGTGCCAGCAGTTACAGTAGACCGGGACTAGGGACGATGTGGGAGACCCAGTACTTC.

In this sample, this clonotype turned up many times. J is TRBJ2-3 and V is TRBV19, with no clear D. V was clipped by 2 bases and J by 6 bases, with 12 bases between them. Germline V gene sequence: CDR1 LNHDA, CDR2 SQIVND (reference sequence). CDR3 length: 14 amino acids. DNA for the CDR3: TGTGCCAGTAGTATAAATCGGGCAGCGGATACGCAGTATTTT. Protein sequence: CASSINRAADTQYF.

Concerning this clonotype itself: A read error is the likely source, as a far larger clone sits one nucleotide away. Since the CDR3 does not end with the conserved phenylalanine or tryptophan, this likely comes from a read error. The gene calls are TRBV28 and TRBJ2-1; 8 bases line up with TRBD1. The J call may be mistaken, given a closer DNA end match to TRBJ2-5. CDR1 is MDHEN and CDR2 is SYDVKM in the germline V gene. This CDR3 is built from 16 residues. The CDR3 bases are TGTGCCAGCAGCGATCGACTTGGACAGGGCGAAGAGACCCAGTACCTC. It yields the protein CASSDRLGQGEETQYL.